One T cell receptor (beta chain) is described in this entry. Its cognate antigen is unknown. TCR beta sequencing covered blood CD8+ and CD4+ T cells. The CD8+ and CD4+ T cells were negatively isolated, with the TEMRA cells enriched by FACS. This sample was taken from a study of CD8 T cells in Susac syndrome. A quantity of about 0.5 to 1 ug RNA underwent reverse transcription using random hexamers. By means of immunoSEQ multiplex PCR, TCR beta CDR3 spanning 54 Vbeta and 13 Jbeta underwent amplification. One entry per CDR3 protein results from TCRdb running MiXCR on the immunoSEQ multiplex PCR reads. The sample yields some 450,000 distinct CDR3 sequences, more than 80% seen once. General study findings and limits: That the number of individuals in its TCR sequencing and HLA analysis was relatively small was acknowledged by the study.

Between the trimmed V and J ends, which lost 0 bases and 10 bases, there was a span of 16 bases. Germline CDR1 ENHRY, CDR2 SYGVKD. The CDR3 is made up of 16 amino acids. The TCR sequence derives from a human donor with multiple sclerosis. The specimen sequenced was CD8+ T cells from PBMCs. The chain has TRBV10-3 and TRBJ1-6; no clear D gene. The CDR3: CAISESAQAAGSPLHF. The CDR3 nucleotides read TGTGCCATCAGTGAGTCGGCGCAGGCGGCGGGGTCACCCCTCCACTTT.